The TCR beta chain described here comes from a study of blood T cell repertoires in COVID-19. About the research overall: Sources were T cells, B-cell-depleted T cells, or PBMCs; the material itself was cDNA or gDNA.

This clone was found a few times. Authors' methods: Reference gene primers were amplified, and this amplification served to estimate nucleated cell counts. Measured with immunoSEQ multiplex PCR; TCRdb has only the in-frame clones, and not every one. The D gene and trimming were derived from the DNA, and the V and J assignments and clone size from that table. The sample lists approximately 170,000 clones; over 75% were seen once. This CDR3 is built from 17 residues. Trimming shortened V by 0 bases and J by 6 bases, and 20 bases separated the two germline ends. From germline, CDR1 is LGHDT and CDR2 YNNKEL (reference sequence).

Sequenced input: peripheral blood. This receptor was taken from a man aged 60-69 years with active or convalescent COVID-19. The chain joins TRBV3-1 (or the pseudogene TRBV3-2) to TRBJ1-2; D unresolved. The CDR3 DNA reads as TGTGCCAGCAGCCAAGATTACGTTCACGGACTGGATCATGGCTACACCTTC. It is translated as CASSQDYVHGLDHGYTF.